This TCR beta chain appears in the sequencing data of a study of blood T cell repertoires in COVID-19. Study information: From T cells, B-cell-depleted T cells, or PBMCs came the material, which was cDNA or gDNA.

The authors' processing: Estimates of nucleated cell counts were drawn from the amplification of reference gene primers. Method: immunoSEQ multiplex PCR; TCRdb's copy keeps in-frame clones and lacks some. V and J calls and clone size are as listed in that table; D and trimming were resolved from the DNA. The repertoire holds 300,000 or so clones, roughly nine tenths seen once, with under 6.5% in the top ten. Ages ranged from about 18 to 100 years, with residence in 24 US areas. A note on this clone: This CDR3 is also generated by other DNA sequences in the sample.

Trimming took 1 base from V and 5 from J, leaving 8 bases between them. Germline V CDR1 and CDR2: LNHNV, YYDKDF (reference sequence). The CDR3 consists of 13 residues. This receptor was identified in a woman in her 30s who had recovered from COVID-19. Sequenced: PBMCs or T cells enriched from blood (not recorded which). The chain has TRBV15 and TRBJ1-1; a possible D gene is TRBD1 (5 bases). The CDR3 sequence: CATSRVGGTEAFF. The CDR3 nucleotides are TGTGCCACCAGCAGAGTTGGGGGGACTGAAGCTTTCTTT.